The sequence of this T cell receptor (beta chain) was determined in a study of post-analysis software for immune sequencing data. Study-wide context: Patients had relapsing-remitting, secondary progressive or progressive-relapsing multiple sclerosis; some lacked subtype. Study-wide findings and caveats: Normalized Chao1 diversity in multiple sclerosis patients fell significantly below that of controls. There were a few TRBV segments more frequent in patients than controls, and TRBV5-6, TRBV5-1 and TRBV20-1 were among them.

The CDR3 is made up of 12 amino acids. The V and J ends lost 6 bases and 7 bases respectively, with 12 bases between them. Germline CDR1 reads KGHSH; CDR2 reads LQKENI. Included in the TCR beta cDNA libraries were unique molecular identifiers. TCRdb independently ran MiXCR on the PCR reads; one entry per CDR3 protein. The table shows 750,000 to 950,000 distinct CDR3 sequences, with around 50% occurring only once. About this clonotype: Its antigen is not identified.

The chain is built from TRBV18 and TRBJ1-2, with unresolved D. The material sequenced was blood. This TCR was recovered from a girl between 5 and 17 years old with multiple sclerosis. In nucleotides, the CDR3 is TGTGCCAGCTCGCCAAGCGGGAGTGGCTACACCTTC. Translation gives CASSPSGSGYTF.